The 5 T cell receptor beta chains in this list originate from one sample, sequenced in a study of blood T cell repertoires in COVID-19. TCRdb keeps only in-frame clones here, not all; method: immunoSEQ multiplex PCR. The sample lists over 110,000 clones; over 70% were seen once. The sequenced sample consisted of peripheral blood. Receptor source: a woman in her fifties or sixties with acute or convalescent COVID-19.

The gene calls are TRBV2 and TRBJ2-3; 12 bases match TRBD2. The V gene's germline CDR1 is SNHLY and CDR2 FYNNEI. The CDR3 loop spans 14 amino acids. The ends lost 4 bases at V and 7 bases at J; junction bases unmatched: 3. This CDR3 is CASSGTSGVNTQYF. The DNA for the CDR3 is TGTGCCAGCAGTGGGACTAGCGGGGTAAATACGCAGTATTTT.

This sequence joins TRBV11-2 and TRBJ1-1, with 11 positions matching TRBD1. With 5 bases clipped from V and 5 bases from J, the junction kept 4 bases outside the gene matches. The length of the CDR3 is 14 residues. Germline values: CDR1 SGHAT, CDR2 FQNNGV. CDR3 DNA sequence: TGTGCCAGCAGCGAGGACAGGGGGCGAACTGAAGCTTTCTTT. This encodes CASSEDRGRTEAFF.

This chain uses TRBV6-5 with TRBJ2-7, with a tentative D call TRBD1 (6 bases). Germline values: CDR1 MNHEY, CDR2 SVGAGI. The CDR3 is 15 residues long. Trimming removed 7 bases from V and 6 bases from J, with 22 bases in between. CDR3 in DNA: TGTGCCAGCAACTCCGGACAGACCCTAAATGGCGAGCAGTACTTC. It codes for CASNSGQTLNGEQYF.

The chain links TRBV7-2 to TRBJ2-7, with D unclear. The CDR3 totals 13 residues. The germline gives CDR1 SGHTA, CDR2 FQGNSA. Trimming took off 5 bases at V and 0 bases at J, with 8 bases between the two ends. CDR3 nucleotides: TGTGCCAGCAGCCCGCCGAGCTCCTACGAGCAGTACTTC. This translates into CASSPPSSYEQYF.

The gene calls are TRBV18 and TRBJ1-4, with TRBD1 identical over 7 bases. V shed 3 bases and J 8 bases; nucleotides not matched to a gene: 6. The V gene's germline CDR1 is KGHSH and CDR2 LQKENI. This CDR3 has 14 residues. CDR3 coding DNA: TGTGCCAGCTCACCCTGGCCGACAGGGGAAAAACTGTTTTTT. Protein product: CASSPWPTGEKLFF.